The rows below give T cell receptor beta chains drawn from one sample of a study of blood T cell repertoires in COVID-19. The table came from immunoSEQ multiplex PCR; TCRdb's copy has only in-frame clones and leaves some out. The sample holds roughly 7,200 clones, 80% to 90% seen once. The material sequenced was peripheral blood. Receptors originate from a man between 70 and 80 years old with active COVID-19. Both conserved end residues are part of each CDR3. D genes are given only for firm matches. Size tells how often a clone was seen (once, few, many) or the class of an expanded clone, and some rows leave it out.

V gene: TRBV4-3
D gene: TRBD1
J gene: TRBJ1-3
clone size: -
CDR3 protein: CASSPGQGHSGNTIYF
CDR3 DNA: TGCGCCAGCAGCCCAGGACAGGGTCACTCTGGAAACACCATATATTTT

V gene: TRBV9
D gene: -
J gene: TRBJ1-5
clone size: -
CDR3 protein: CASSVDGTLPAIISNQPQHF
CDR3 DNA: TGTGCCAGCAGCGTAGATGGGACTTTGCCCGCTATAATTAGCAATCAGCCCCAGCATTTT

V gene: TRBV14
D gene: -
J gene: TRBJ2-1
clone size: -
CDR3 protein: CASRGVHNEQFF
CDR3 DNA: TGTGCCAGCAGAGGGGTTCACAATGAGCAGTTCTTC

V gene: TRBV5-1
D gene: -
J gene: TRBJ1-6
clone size: -
CDR3 protein: CASSLAGGRDSLHF
CDR3 DNA: TGCGCCAGCAGCTTGGCCGGGGGGCGCGATTCCCTCCACTTT

V gene: TRBV7-9
D gene: TRBD1
J gene: TRBJ1-1
clone size: -
CDR3 protein: CASSPRGSTEAFF
CDR3 DNA: TGTGCCAGCAGCCCCAGGGGGAGCACTGAAGCTTTCTTT

V gene: TRBV4-1
D gene: TRBD1
J gene: TRBJ2-2
clone size: -
CDR3 protein: CASSQEGGQGADTGELFF
CDR3 DNA: TGCGCCAGCAGCCAAGAGGGGGGACAGGGGGCAGACACCGGGGAGCTGTTTTTT

V gene: TRBV5-4
D gene: TRBD1
J gene: TRBJ1-2
clone size: -
CDR3 protein: CASSRDSYYGYTF
CDR3 DNA: TGTGCCAGCAGTCGGGACAGTTACTATGGCTACACCTTC

V gene: TRBV6-5
D gene: TRBD2
J gene: TRBJ2-3
clone size: -
CDR3 protein: CASSLTGTSDPYF
CDR3 DNA: TGTGCCAGCAGTCTCACCGGGACTAGCGACCCGTATTTT

V gene: TRBV7-9
D gene: TRBD2
J gene: TRBJ2-5
clone size: -
CDR3 protein: CASSPRTSGEETQYF
CDR3 DNA: TGTGCCAGCAGCCCAAGGACTAGCGGGGAAGAGACCCAGTACTTC

V gene: TRBV5-4
D gene: -
J gene: TRBJ1-3
clone size: -
CDR3 protein: CASSLYPGNTIYF
CDR3 DNA: TGTGCCAGCAGCTTGTATCCTGGAAACACCATATATTTT

V gene: TRBV2
D gene: TRBD1
J gene: TRBJ1-5
clone size: -
CDR3 protein: CASSDDRDFDQPQHF
CDR3 DNA: TGTGCCAGCAGTGACGACAGGGATTTCGATCAGCCCCAGCATTTT

V gene: TRBV19
D gene: TRBD1
J gene: TRBJ1-2
clone size: -
CDR3 protein: CASRGTATGSGYTF
CDR3 DNA: TGTGCCAGTAGGGGGACAGCGACGGGGTCAGGCTACACCTTC

V gene: TRBV5-4
D gene: -
J gene: TRBJ2-2
clone size: -
CDR3 protein: CASSPGSTGELFF
CDR3 DNA: TGTGCCAGCAGCCCAGGGTCCACCGGGGAGCTGTTTTTT

V gene: TRBV7-2
D gene: -
J gene: TRBJ2-5
clone size: once
CDR3 protein: CASSQQETQYF
CDR3 DNA: TGTGCCAGCAGCCAGCAAGAGACCCAGTACTTC

V gene: TRBV7-2
D gene: TRBD1
J gene: TRBJ2-7
clone size: -
CDR3 protein: CASSPTWRTGPLGEQYF
CDR3 DNA: TGTGCCAGCAGCCCTACTTGGCGGACAGGCCCTCTGGGGGAGCAGTACTTC

V gene: TRBV2
D gene: TRBD2
J gene: TRBJ2-1
clone size: -
CDR3 protein: CASGQTSGNEQFF
CDR3 DNA: TGTGCCAGCGGTCAGACTAGCGGGAATGAGCAGTTCTTC

V gene: TRBV11-3
D gene: TRBD1
J gene: TRBJ2-2
clone size: few
CDR3 protein: CASSEDRGSGELFF
CDR3 DNA: TGTGCCAGCAGCGAGGACAGGGGTAGCGGGGAGCTGTTTTTT

V gene: TRBV6-2/TRBV6-3
D gene: TRBD2
J gene: TRBJ2-2
clone size: -
CDR3 protein: CASRPLAGVVTGELFF
CDR3 DNA: TGTGCCAGCAGACCTCTAGCGGGGGTCGTCACCGGGGAGCTGTTTTTT

V gene: TRBV9
D gene: TRBD2
J gene: TRBJ2-2
clone size: once
CDR3 protein: CASSVVPVTSGGASTGELFF
CDR3 DNA: TGTGCCAGCAGCGTAGTACCTGTGACTAGCGGGGGGGCGAGCACCGGGGAGCTGTTTTTT

V gene: TRBV7-8
D gene: TRBD1
J gene: TRBJ2-1
clone size: -
CDR3 protein: CASSLTPGGDNQFF
CDR3 DNA: TGTGCCAGCAGCTTAACCCCAGGGGGTGATAATCAGTTCTTC

V gene: TRBV29-1
D gene: -
J gene: TRBJ2-3
clone size: -
CDR3 protein: CSVEGQGLADTQYF
CDR3 DNA: TGCAGCGTTGAAGGGCAGGGTTTAGCAGATACGCAGTATTTT

V gene: TRBV6-1
D gene: TRBD1
J gene: TRBJ1-3
clone size: -
CDR3 protein: CASSETGVRGNTIYF
CDR3 DNA: TGTGCCAGCAGTGAGACAGGGGTGAGGGGAAACACCATATATTTT

V gene: TRBV25-1
D gene: -
J gene: TRBJ1-1
clone size: -
CDR3 protein: CASRQTINTEAFF
CDR3 DNA: TGTGCCAGCCGACAGACAATCAACACTGAAGCTTTCTTT

V gene: TRBV2
D gene: TRBD2
J gene: TRBJ2-7
clone size: -
CDR3 protein: CASSVAGGSYEQYF
CDR3 DNA: TGTGCCAGCAGTGTAGCGGGGGGTTCCTACGAGCAGTACTTC

V gene: TRBV19
D gene: TRBD1
J gene: TRBJ1-2
clone size: -
CDR3 protein: CASSTRQGASQGYTF
CDR3 DNA: TGTGCCAGTAGTACCAGACAGGGGGCCTCACAAGGCTACACCTTC

V gene: TRBV11-2
D gene: -
J gene: TRBJ2-1
clone size: -
CDR3 protein: CASSSMRNEQFF
CDR3 DNA: TGTGCCAGCAGCTCGATGAGGAATGAGCAGTTCTTC

V gene: TRBV10-3
D gene: TRBD2
J gene: TRBJ2-1
clone size: -
CDR3 protein: CAIGPGLAANEQFF
CDR3 DNA: TGTGCCATCGGGCCGGGACTAGCGGCCAATGAGCAGTTCTTC

V gene: TRBV9
D gene: TRBD2
J gene: TRBJ2-3
clone size: few
CDR3 protein: CASSPGDSGGTDTQYF
CDR3 DNA: TGTGCCAGCAGCCCCGGTGATAGCGGGGGCACAGATACGCAGTATTTT

V gene: TRBV7-2
D gene: TRBD1
J gene: TRBJ1-6
clone size: -
CDR3 protein: CASSGGTGGFSPLHF
CDR3 DNA: TGTGCCAGCAGCGGGGGGACAGGGGGATTCTCACCCCTCCACTTT

V gene: TRBV5-5
D gene: -
J gene: TRBJ1-5
clone size: -
CDR3 protein: CASSPVAGDYQPQHF
CDR3 DNA: TGTGCCAGCAGCCCTGTCGCCGGGGATTATCAGCCCCAGCATTTT

V gene: TRBV6-2/TRBV6-3
D gene: TRBD1
J gene: TRBJ2-4
clone size: -
CDR3 protein: CASSPMGQGVNIQYF
CDR3 DNA: TGTGCCAGCAGCCCGATGGGACAGGGGGTAAACATTCAGTACTTC

V gene: TRBV7-9
D gene: TRBD1
J gene: TRBJ1-1
clone size: -
CDR3 protein: CASSKPTGLTEAFF
CDR3 DNA: TGTGCCAGCAGCAAACCGACAGGGCTCACTGAAGCTTTCTTT

V gene: TRBV4-3
D gene: -
J gene: TRBJ1-2
clone size: -
CDR3 protein: CASSQGRGREVYGYTF
CDR3 DNA: TGCGCCAGCAGCCAAGGCCGGGGACGGGAGGTCTATGGCTACACCTTC

V gene: TRBV4-1
D gene: -
J gene: TRBJ2-5
clone size: -
CDR3 protein: CASSPSLVAGQETQYF
CDR3 DNA: TGCGCCAGCAGCCCCTCACTGGTGGCGGGACAAGAGACCCAGTACTTC

V gene: TRBV6-2/TRBV6-3
D gene: TRBD1
J gene: TRBJ1-5
clone size: -
CDR3 protein: CASSYNIRDSSNQPQHF
CDR3 DNA: TGTGCCAGCAGTTACAACATCCGGGACAGTAGCAATCAGCCCCAGCATTTT

V gene: TRBV6-6
D gene: -
J gene: TRBJ2-5
clone size: -
CDR3 protein: CASSYSSETQYF
CDR3 DNA: TGTGCCAGCAGTTACTCGTCGGAGACCCAGTACTTC

V gene: TRBV11-2
D gene: -
J gene: TRBJ1-4
clone size: -
CDR3 protein: CASSFTDNPWGEKLFF
CDR3 DNA: TGTGCCAGCAGCTTCACGGACAACCCCTGGGGTGAAAAACTGTTTTTT

V gene: TRBV4-1
D gene: TRBD2
J gene: TRBJ2-5
clone size: once
CDR3 protein: CASSQAVSGLAGARGETQYF
CDR3 DNA: TGCGCCAGCAGCCAAGCCGTCTCGGGACTAGCGGGGGCCCGAGGAGAGACCCAGTACTTC

V gene: TRBV6-5
D gene: -
J gene: TRBJ2-5
clone size: -
CDR3 protein: CASSYTSRGQQETQYF
CDR3 DNA: TGTGCCAGCAGTTACACCTCTCGCGGGCAACAAGAGACCCAGTACTTC

V gene: TRBV7-9
D gene: TRBD1
J gene: TRBJ2-1
clone size: once
CDR3 protein: CASSPRPGQGYNEQFF
CDR3 DNA: TGTGCCAGCAGCCCGCGGCCGGGACAGGGCTACAATGAGCAGTTCTTC

V gene: TRBV6-7
D gene: -
J gene: TRBJ1-1
clone size: -
CDR3 protein: CASSYRCVDLNTEAFF
CDR3 DNA: TGTGCCAGCAGTTATAGGTGTGTGGACTTGAACACTGAAGCTTTCTTT

V gene: TRBV2
D gene: TRBD2
J gene: TRBJ2-3
clone size: -
CDR3 protein: CASSDTGGRTDTQYF
CDR3 DNA: TGTGCCAGCAGTGACACGGGGGGGAGGACAGATACGCAGTATTTT

V gene: TRBV5-8
D gene: TRBD2
J gene: TRBJ2-2
clone size: -
CDR3 protein: CASSFERGVGELFF
CDR3 DNA: TGTGCCAGCAGCTTCGAGCGGGGCGTCGGGGAGCTGTTTTTT

V gene: TRBV6-5
D gene: TRBD1
J gene: TRBJ2-7
clone size: -
CDR3 protein: CASIRDRVIGYEQYF
CDR3 DNA: TGTGCCAGCATCCGTGACAGGGTGATAGGTTACGAGCAGTACTTC